The next 31 T cell receptor beta chains were all read from a single sample in a study of blood T cell repertoires in COVID-19. Sequenced by immunoSEQ multiplex PCR; TCRdb stores in-frame clones only, minus some. The profile covers around 180,000 clones, with 70% to 90% appearing a single time and 3.3% taken by the ten largest. Sample: peripheral blood. These receptors originate from a man in his 60s with acute or convalescent COVID-19.

The rearrangement joins TRBV5-6 to TRBJ2-5, with D possibly matching TRBD1 (6 bases). V lost 1 base, J lost 3 bases, and 16 bases lay in between. Looked up from germline, CDR1 is SGHDT and CDR2 is YYEEEE. The CDR3 length is 16 residues. The CDR3 reads CASSLTVKGEKETQYF. The DNA of the CDR3 is TGTGCCAGCAGCTTGACGGTAAAGGGGGAAAAAGAGACCCAGTACTTC.

This chain joins TRBV4-1 and TRBJ1-6; D gene unclear. CDR3 size: 17 residues. CDR1 MGHRA and CDR2 YSYEKL come from the germline V gene. The V end lost 0 bases, the J end lost 0 bases, and 9 bases lay between the germline ends. Written as DNA, the CDR3 is TGCGCCAGCAGCCAAGAAACTGGGCGCTCCTATAATTCACCCCTCCACTTT. Its protein product is CASSQETGRSYNSPLHF.

This clone has a handful of counts. The chain uses TRBV4-2 and TRBJ2-1; TRBD2 agrees at 9 bases. Germline values: CDR1 LGHNA, CDR2 YNFKEQ. CDR3 length: 17 amino acids. The ends lost 3 bases at V and 3 bases at J; junction bases unmatched: 9. The CDR3 reads CASSQASLAGRYNEQFF. For the CDR3, the DNA is TGTGCCAGCAGCCAGGCAAGTCTAGCGGGACGCTACAATGAGCAGTTCTTC.

The chain is built from TRBV2 and TRBJ1-6, with 8 nucleotides matching TRBD1. CDR1 is SNHLY and CDR2 is FYNNEI in the germline V gene. The V segment lost 5 bases and the J segment 0 bases; nucleotides outside the gene matches: 15. CDR3 length: 20 residues. The chain's CDR3 is CASSPRPGTGQSSYNSPLHF. The DNA for the CDR3 is TGTGCCAGCAGTCCACGACCCGGGACAGGTCAGAGCTCCTATAATTCACCCCTCCACTTT.

J is TRBJ2-2 and V is TRBV25-1, with 8 nucleotides matching TRBD1. The CDR3 extends over 15 amino acids. Germline V gene data show CDR1 as MGHDK and CDR2 as SYGVNS. Trimming at V came to 10 bases and at J to 4 bases, leaving 11 bases not matched to a gene. The CDR3 is CAIARDRRSTGELFF. Here the CDR3 DNA reads TGTGCCATTGCCCGGGACAGGAGGAGCACCGGGGAGCTGTTTTTT.

The gene calls are TRBV18 and TRBJ2-2, with unresolved D. There are 13 residues in the CDR3. V lost 4 bases and J lost 7, with 10 bases in between. Germline CDR1 and CDR2: KGHSH and LQKENI. For the CDR3, the DNA is TGTGCCAGCTCACAGACGGAGTTCGGGGAGCTGTTTTTT. This sequence encodes CASSQTEFGELFF.

The chain links TRBV10-3 to TRBJ2-3, with D perhaps matching TRBD2 (6 bases). V was cut by 9 bases and J by 1 base, with 14 bases left in between. Per the germline V gene, CDR1 is ENHRY and CDR2 is SYGVKD. The CDR3 runs 14 residues. The CDR3 region has the DNA TGTGCCATAGGGAAGACTAGGGGCACAGATACGCAGTATTTT. Its protein product is CAIGKTRGTDTQYF.

This clone came up once. The chain uses TRBV7-2 and TRBJ2-3, with D perhaps TRBD2 (5 bases). The CDR3 has 15 amino acids. Germline CDR1 is SGHTA and CDR2 is FQGNSA. V gave up 1 base and J gave up 4 bases, with 12 bases separating them. CDR3 amino acids: CASSLGASTPDTQYF. The CDR3 DNA reads TGTGCCAGCAGCTTAGGTGCTAGCACCCCAGATACGCAGTATTTT.

V and J are TRBV11-3 and TRBJ2-2, with a tentative D call TRBD1 (6 bases). In germline, CDR1 is SGHNT, CDR2 YENEEA. The CDR3 loop spans 12 amino acids. V lost 5 bases and J lost 7, with 8 bases in between. This CDR3 is CASSKDSGELFF. In DNA, the CDR3 is TGTGCCAGCAGCAAGGACAGCGGGGAGCTGTTTTTT.

This clone has a single count. The chain is built from TRBV7-9 and TRBJ1-1, with D possibly TRBD1 on 6 matching bases. CDR1 and CDR2 from the germline V gene are SEHNR and FQNEAQ (reference sequence). V lost 1 base and J lost 1, with 7 bases in between. This CDR3 is 14 amino acids long. CDR3 sequence (DNA): TGTGCCAGCAGCTTAGGGGGGCGGAACACTGAAGCTTTCTTT. This sequence encodes CASSLGGRNTEAFF.

The chain links TRBV6-6 to TRBJ1-1, with D uncertain. Germline CDR1 MNHNY, CDR2 SVGAGI (reference sequence). The CDR3 is made up of 14 amino acids. V lost 6 bases to trimming and J lost 4 bases, with 15 bases between them. The CDR3 spells CASSPVGGSTEAFF. The DNA for the CDR3 is TGTGCCAGCAGCCCCGTAGGAGGGAGCACTGAAGCTTTCTTT.

The V gene is TRBV7-9, the J gene TRBJ1-2, with D tentatively TRBD1 (6 bases). The CDR3 spans 13 residues. The V gene lost 2 bases and the J gene lost 8 bases, with 12 bases spanning the gap. The germline gives CDR1 SEHNR, CDR2 FQNEAQ (reference sequence). For the CDR3, the DNA is TGTGCCAGCAGCTTATATAACGACAGGGGCTACACCTTC. Amino acid sequence: CASSLYNDRGYTF.

The rearrangement joins TRBV6-2 or TRBV6-3 to TRBJ1-4; TRBD1 might be the D (6 bases). Looked up from germline, CDR1 is MNHEY and CDR2 is SVGEGT. The length of the CDR3 is 15 residues. Deletions cut 4 bases from V and 6 bases from J, with 15 bases between. The CDR3 nucleotides are TGTGCCAGCAGTTCCGGACAGCCTGGGGATGAAAAACTGTTTTTT. Its translation: CASSSGQPGDEKLFF.

The rearrangement joins TRBV28 to TRBJ2-7, with D uncertain. Looked up from germline, CDR1 is MDHEN and CDR2 is SYDVKM. CDR3 size: 12 residues. Trimming stripped 1 base from V and 7 bases from J, with 8 bases between. CDR3 in DNA: TGTGCCAGCAGTTTATATACGGGTGAGCAGTACTTC. As protein: CASSLYTGEQYF.

This clone was detected once. The chain has TRBV12-3 or TRBV12-4 and TRBJ2-7; tentative D call: TRBD2 (5 bases). Between the trimmed V and J ends, which lost 2 bases and 6 bases, there was a span of 5 bases. CDR3 length: 11 residues. The CDR3 region is CASSLRGEQYF. CDR3 DNA: TGTGCCAGCAGTTTACGGGGCGAGCAGTACTTC.

V usage is TRBV7-9 and J usage is TRBJ1-1; weak D call: TRBD1 (6 bases). From germline, CDR1 is SEHNR and CDR2 FQNEAQ (reference sequence). The ends were cut back, 3 bases at V and 1 base at J, with 12 bases in the middle. This CDR3 comprises 15 residues. The CDR3 bases are TGTGCCAGCAGCTTGAGGGGGGGTACGAACACTGAAGCTTTCTTT. Encoded protein: CASSLRGGTNTEAFF.

For the CDR3, the DNA is TGTGCCAGCAGCGACAGGGCGAGCAATCAGCCCCAGCATTTT. Translated: CASSDRASNQPQHF. This chain connects TRBV6-5 to TRBJ1-5, with 7 bases that match TRBD1. The CDR3 is 14 residues long. Germline V gives CDR1 MNHEY, CDR2 SVGAGI. Trimming took 6 bases from V and 1 from J; bases not matched to a gene: 3.

The V and J genes are TRBV18 and TRBJ2-4, with 7 bases identical to TRBD2. With 2 bases clipped from V and 2 bases from J, the junction kept 12 bases outside the gene matches. This CDR3 is built from 18 residues. The germline V gene encodes CDR1 KGHSH and CDR2 LQKENI. CDR3 DNA: TGTGCCAGCTCACCAGATATCGGACTAGGTGCGACCAAAAACATTCAGTACTTC. Protein sequence: CASSPDIGLGATKNIQYF.

The chain combines TRBV7-9 with TRBJ1-4; 7 bases line up with TRBD1. From germline, CDR1 is SEHNR and CDR2 FQNEAQ (reference sequence). Trimming took 6 bases from V and 15 from J; bases not matched to a gene: 13. The CDR3 totals 13 residues. CDR3 nucleotides: TGTGCCAGCAGTTCCGGGAAGGGGGCAAGGGTGTTTTTT. This encodes CASSSGKGARVFF.

This sequence joins TRBV6-5 and TRBJ2-1; D perhaps matches TRBD2 (6 bases). V gave up 8 bases and J gave up 7 bases, with 15 bases separating them. Per germline, CDR1 MNHEY and CDR2 SVGAGI. The CDR3 loop spans 13 amino acids. CDR3 sequence: CASLTRGRNEQFF. In DNA, the CDR3 is TGTGCCAGCTTGACTAGAGGGAGGAATGAGCAGTTCTTC.

J is TRBJ1-1 and V is TRBV6-5; D remains ambiguous. The CDR3 sequence is 15 residues long. The germline gives CDR1 MNHEY, CDR2 SVGAGI. V was clipped by 4 bases and J by 5 bases, with 17 bases between them. The CDR3 DNA reads as TGTGCCAGCAGTTCCGAGGGCATTTTGGAGACTGAAGCTTTCTTT. Amino acid sequence: CASSSEGILETEAFF.

The J gene is TRBJ2-7, the V gene TRBV5-5; the match to TRBD2 covers 8 bases. In germline, CDR1 is SGHKS, CDR2 YYEKEE (reference sequence). V trimming: 0 bases; J trimming: 2 bases; junction bases outside the gene matches: 4. CDR3 size: 15 residues. The CDR3 nucleotides are TGTGCCAGCAGCTTGGCTAACGGGGGGGCCTACGAGCAGTACTTC. Translation: CASSLANGGAYEQYF.

This clone was detected a few times. The genes are TRBV15 and TRBJ1-3; D perhaps matches TRBD1 (6 bases). The germline gives CDR1 LNHNV, CDR2 YYDKDF (reference sequence). V gave up 5 bases and J gave up 4 bases, with 18 bases separating them. The CDR3 length is 16 residues. CDR3 DNA: TGTGCCACCAGCTTACTTGCGACAGGTTCCGGAAACACCATATATTTT. Its protein is CATSLLATGSGNTIYF.

The chain joins TRBV6-2 or TRBV6-3 to TRBJ2-3; TRBD2 agrees at 11 bases. The CDR3 is 16 residues long. CDR1 MNHEY and CDR2 SVGEGT come from the germline V gene. V trimming: 5 bases; J trimming: 0 bases; junction bases outside the gene matches: 4. The CDR3, as DNA: TGTGCCAGCAGTCGGACTAGCGGGTCTAGCACAGATACGCAGTATTTT. Its protein is CASSRTSGSSTDTQYF.

The genes are TRBV29-1 and TRBJ1-1; 10 bases line up with TRBD1. The germline V gene encodes CDR1 SQVTM and CDR2 ANQGSEA. Losses at the gene ends were 5 bases for V and 6 bases for J; bases not matched to a gene: 6. The CDR3 contains 13 residues. For the CDR3, the DNA is TGCAGCGTTCTAGAGACAGGGGGCTCTGAAGCTTTCTTT. As protein: CSVLETGGSEAFF.

This clone was counted a few times. This chain uses TRBV9 with TRBJ2-1; TRBD1 agrees at 8 bases. Germline CDR1 SGDLS, CDR2 YYNGEE. V gave up 0 bases and J gave up 6 bases; unmatched junction bases: 11. This CDR3 comprises 17 residues. This CDR3 reads CASSVAGDRSRGNEQFF. The CDR3 nucleotides are TGTGCCAGCAGCGTAGCCGGGGACAGGTCCAGAGGCAATGAGCAGTTCTTC.

This clone appeared a few times. The CDR3 loop is CASSFRMRGPGVNEQFF. CDR3 DNA: TGTGCCAGCAGTTTTCGGATGCGCGGTCCGGGGGTCAATGAGCAGTTCTTC. The rearrangement links TRBV28 to TRBJ2-1; tentatively, D is TRBD2 (6 bases). With 3 bases removed from V and 6 bases from J, the gap between germline ends came to 21 bases. The V gene's germline CDR1 is MDHEN and CDR2 SYDVKM. The CDR3 spans 17 residues.

This chain joins TRBV4-1 and TRBJ2-7; TRBD2 agrees at 9 bases. CDR1 and CDR2 from the germline V gene are MGHRA and YSYEKL. CDR3 length equals 16 residues. V shed 3 bases, J shed 2 bases, and the junction held 8 bases outside the gene matches. The CDR3 here is CASSQGAERGAYEQYF. The CDR3 DNA is TGCGCCAGCAGCCAGGGCGCGGAGCGGGGGGCCTACGAGCAGTACTTC.

The chain carries TRBV28 and TRBJ2-7, with 11 bases lining up with TRBD2. CDR1 MDHEN and CDR2 SYDVKM come from the germline V gene. The J segment lost 6 bases and the V segment lost 5 bases, leaving 9 bases of the junction unmatched. The length of the CDR3 is 15 residues. CDR3: CASSVGTSGKGEQYF. CDR3 DNA sequence: TGTGCCAGCAGTGTCGGGACTAGCGGAAAGGGCGAGCAGTACTTC.

This clone was counted between two and nine times. This chain links TRBV5-1 with TRBJ2-1, with D possibly TRBD1 on 6 matching bases. There are 15 residues in the CDR3. Per the germline V gene, CDR1 is SGHRS and CDR2 is YFSETQ. V was trimmed by 3 bases and J by 1 base, leaving 11 bases between them. DNA of the CDR3: TGCGCCAGCAGCTCGACAGGCGATTCCTACAATGAGCAGTTCTTC. Amino acid sequence: CASSSTGDSYNEQFF.

This chain uses TRBV3-1 (or the pseudogene TRBV3-2) with TRBJ2-7; D remains ambiguous. Germline V gene sequence: CDR1 LGHDT, CDR2 YNNKEL (reference sequence). The CDR3 spans 15 residues. Trimming pared 1 base from V and 3 bases from J, leaving 13 bases between. The CDR3 DNA reads as TGTGCCAGCAGCCAAGGCGGCATTCACCGCTACGAGCAGTACTTC. Translation: CASSQGGIHRYEQYF.